This T cell receptor beta chain was documented in a study of Ad26.COV2.S vaccination and SARS-CoV-2 variants. Study-level findings and limits: Possibly, TCR breadth and depth analyses underestimated total T cell responses.

Using immunoSEQ multiplex PCR, the repertoire was profiled, and TCRdb retains in-frame clones only, with some absent. Of 430,000 or so clones listed, about 88% were seen once; the top ten hold around 2.6%. The V end was cut by 0 bases, the J end by 0 bases, with 11 bases between. This CDR3 has 17 residues. Germline CDR1 reads SEHNR; CDR2 reads FQNEAQ (reference sequence). Treatment given: some 20 received Ad26.COV2.S at low or high dose, single or two shots; about five received placebo; per-sample allocation not given. The investigators took samples on day 63 after the first vaccine or placebo injection. In the vaccine, an Ad26 vector expressed the SARS-CoV-2 spike of the Wuhan strain. With respect to this clone: The target antigen is unknown.

This chain joins TRBV7-9 and TRBJ2-2; either TRBD1 or TRBD2 may fit D (6 bases each). The receptor was isolated from a person between 18 and 60 years old who received the Ad26.COV2.S COVID-19 vaccine or a placebo. This specimen consisted of peripheral blood, obtained in a trial of Ad26.COV2.S vaccine versus placebo. The CDR3 protein is CASSLALGGPNTGELFF. CDR3 sequence (DNA): TGTGCCAGCAGCTTAGCGTTAGGGGGGCCGAACACCGGGGAGCTGTTTTTT.